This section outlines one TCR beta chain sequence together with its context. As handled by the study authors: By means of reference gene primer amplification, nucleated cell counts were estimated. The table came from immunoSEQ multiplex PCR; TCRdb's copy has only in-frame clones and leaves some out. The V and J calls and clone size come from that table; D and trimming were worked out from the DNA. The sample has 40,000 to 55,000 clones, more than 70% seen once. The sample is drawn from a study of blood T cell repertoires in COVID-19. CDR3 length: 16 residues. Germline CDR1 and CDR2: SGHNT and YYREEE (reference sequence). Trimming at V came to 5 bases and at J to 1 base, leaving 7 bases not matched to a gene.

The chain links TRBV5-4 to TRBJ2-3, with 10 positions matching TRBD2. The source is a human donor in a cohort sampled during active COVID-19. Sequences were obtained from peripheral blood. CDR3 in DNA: TGTGCCAGCAGGCCATCCAGCGGGGGGGGCACAGATACGCAGTATTTT. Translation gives CASRPSSGGGTDTQYF. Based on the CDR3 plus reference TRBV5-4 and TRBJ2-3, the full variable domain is ETGVTQSPTHLIKTRGQQVTLRCSSQSGHNTVSWYQQALGQGPQFIFQYYREEENGRGNFPPRFSGLQFPNYSSELNVNALELDDSALYLCASRPSSGGGTDTQYFGPGTRLTVL.